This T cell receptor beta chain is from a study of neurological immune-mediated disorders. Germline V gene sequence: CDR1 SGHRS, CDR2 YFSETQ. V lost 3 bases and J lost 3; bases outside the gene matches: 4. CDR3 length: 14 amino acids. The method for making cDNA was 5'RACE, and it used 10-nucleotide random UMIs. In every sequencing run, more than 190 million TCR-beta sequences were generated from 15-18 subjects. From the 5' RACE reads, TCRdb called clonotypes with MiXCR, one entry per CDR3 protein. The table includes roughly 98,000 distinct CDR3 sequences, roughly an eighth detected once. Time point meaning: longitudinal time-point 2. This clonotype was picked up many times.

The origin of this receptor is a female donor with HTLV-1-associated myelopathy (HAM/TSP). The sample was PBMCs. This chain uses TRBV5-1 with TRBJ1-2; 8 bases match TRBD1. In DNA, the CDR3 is TGCGCCAGCAGCTACCGGGGACAGGACTATGGCTACACCTTC. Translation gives CASSYRGQDYGYTF.